The clone carrying this T cell receptor beta chain was detected a few times. What it recognizes is unknown. This CDR3 contains 15 residues. Germline lookup yields CDR1 MNHEY and CDR2 SVGAGI. Trimming removed 0 bases from V and 4 bases from J, with 12 bases in between. The record originates from a study of neoadjuvant nivolumab and ipilimumab in lung cancer. As for the study in general: Nivolumab 3 mg/kg was given days 1, 15 and 29, plus ipilimumab 1 mg/kg day 1 in combination.

Whole-study results and caveats: Only two of four nivolumab-treated tumors gained richness and clonality by surgery. Only a single major-pathologic-response sample was available for clonality analysis. Pretherapy blood TCR richness correlated positively with resected tumor richness.

TCRdb keeps only in-frame clones here, not all; method: immunoSEQ multiplex PCR. Of approximately 23,000 clones listed, about four fifths are singletons. Material: peripheral blood, obtained before neoadjuvant nivolumab, alone or with ipilimumab. The TCR was taken from an adult with non-small cell lung cancer. The rearrangement uses TRBV6-5 and TRBJ1-1; D remains ambiguous. The CDR3 bases are TGTGCCAGCAGTTACTCTGAGGGAGTGGGCACTGAAGCTTTCTTT. Protein: CASSYSEGVGTEAFF.